What follows are 10 T cell receptor beta chains derived from one specimen sequenced in a study of OX40 agonist ivuxolimab in advanced cancers. Measured with immunoSEQ multiplex PCR; TCRdb has only the in-frame clones, and not every one. The data show tens of thousands of clones, around 90% seen once. Material: CD4+ or CD8+ T cells sorted from blood, obtained in a trial of the OX40 agonist ivuxolimab. The receptor source for this set is an adult with an advanced solid tumor such as melanoma, head and neck, liver or kidney cancer.

V and J are TRBV2 and TRBJ1-6; 9 bases map to TRBD1. Germline lookup yields CDR1 SNHLY and CDR2 FYNNEI. Unmatched junction bases numbered 0, after V lost 8 bases and J lost 7 bases. The CDR3 is 12 amino acids. The CDR3 protein is CASGTGNSPLHF. The CDR3 nucleotides read TGTGCCAGCGGGACAGGGAATTCACCCCTCCACTTT.

This clone was counted once. V and J are TRBV15 and TRBJ2-2, with 8 bases fitting TRBD1. Germline V gene sequence: CDR1 LNHNV, CDR2 YYDKDF (reference sequence). CDR3 length: 17 residues. J was trimmed by 3 bases and V by 0 bases; bases with no gene match: 6. CDR3 coding DNA: TGTGCCACCAGCAGAGATTGGCAGGGGGCGGACACCGGGGAGCTGTTTTTT. It yields the protein CATSRDWQGADTGELFF. The full variable domain, in which reference TRBV15 and TRBJ2-2 provide the parts outside the CDR3, is DAMVIQNPRYQVTQFGKPVTLSCSQTLNHNVMYWYQQKSSQAPKLLFHYYDKDFNNEADTPDNFQSRRPNTSFCFLDIRSPGLGDTAMYLCATSRDWQGADTGELFFGEGSRLTVL.

The rearrangement uses TRBV6-1 and TRBJ2-1, with TRBD2 identical over 9 bases. V was pared by 7 bases and J by 7 bases, with 8 bases of the junction left unmatched. The CDR3 extends over 14 amino acids. Per the germline V gene, CDR1 is MNHNS and CDR2 is SASEGT. The DNA of the CDR3 is TGTGCCAGCACCCTGACTAGCGGTTTGAATGAGCAGTTCTTC. Translating it yields CASTLTSGLNEQFF.

The chain is built from TRBV5-1 and TRBJ1-1; D is possibly TRBD1 (5 bases). The CDR3 runs 15 residues. Germline CDR1 is SGHRS and CDR2 is YFSETQ. V gave up 4 bases and J gave up 1 base, with 14 bases separating them. The CDR3 nucleotides are TGCGCCAGCAGCGCCGGCGGGGCTAAGAACACTGAAGCTTTCTTT. It encodes CASSAGGAKNTEAFF.

J is TRBJ2-1 and V is TRBV7-2; 11 positions match TRBD2. The germline gives CDR1 SGHTA, CDR2 FQGNSA. V shed 11 bases, J shed 6 bases, and the junction held 9 bases outside the gene matches. This CDR3 spans 14 amino acids. This CDR3 is CASAMTSGTNEQFF. The CDR3 DNA reads TGTGCCTCAGCCATGACTAGCGGGACCAATGAGCAGTTCTTC.

The chain recombines TRBV27 with TRBJ1-6; D is perhaps TRBD1 (5 bases). Germline assignment: CDR1 MNHEY and CDR2 SMNVEV (reference sequence). The length of the CDR3 is 13 residues. Trimming removed 2 bases at V and 7 bases at J, with 6 bases between. As DNA, the CDR3 is TGTGCCAGCAGTTTAGGGACCAATTCACCCCTCCACTTT. This translates into CASSLGTNSPLHF.

This clone came up once. V usage is TRBV10-2 and J usage is TRBJ2-2, with D possibly TRBD2 on 6 matching bases. The V gene's germline CDR1 is WSHSY and CDR2 SAAADI. This CDR3 comprises 16 residues. V gave up 8 bases and J gave up 0 bases, with 16 bases separating them. The CDR3 loop is CASRSGGASNTGELFF. For the CDR3, the DNA is TGCGCCAGCCGGTCCGGAGGGGCCTCGAACACCGGGGAGCTGTTTTTT.

The chain couples TRBV6-1 to TRBJ2-3; no firm D call. Trimming stripped 2 bases from V and 8 bases from J, with 17 bases between. CDR3 length: 15 amino acids. Germline CDR1 reads MNHNS; CDR2 reads SASEGT. CDR3 in DNA: TGTGCCAGCAGTGAATTTGCGGCCGGTCCGGGTACGCAGTATTTT. Its protein product is CASSEFAAGPGTQYF.

The rearrangement joins TRBV19 to TRBJ2-1; 7 bases fit TRBD2. With V trimmed by 6 bases and J by 3 bases, 8 bases remained unmatched. The CDR3 length is 15 residues. Looked up from germline, CDR1 is LNHDA and CDR2 is SQIVND (reference sequence). As DNA, the CDR3 is TGTGCCAGTAGGCCTGACGGGAGGTTCTACAATGAGCAGTTCTTC. Translated: CASRPDGRFYNEQFF.

The rearrangement joins TRBV6-1 to TRBJ2-3; D perhaps matches TRBD1 (5 bases). The CDR3 totals 16 residues. From germline, CDR1 is MNHNS and CDR2 SASEGT. V shed 3 bases and J shed 2 bases, with 15 bases lying between them. The CDR3: CASSDRSTAYTDTQYF. CDR3 bases: TGTGCCAGCAGTGACCGCTCGACAGCTTACACAGATACGCAGTATTTT.